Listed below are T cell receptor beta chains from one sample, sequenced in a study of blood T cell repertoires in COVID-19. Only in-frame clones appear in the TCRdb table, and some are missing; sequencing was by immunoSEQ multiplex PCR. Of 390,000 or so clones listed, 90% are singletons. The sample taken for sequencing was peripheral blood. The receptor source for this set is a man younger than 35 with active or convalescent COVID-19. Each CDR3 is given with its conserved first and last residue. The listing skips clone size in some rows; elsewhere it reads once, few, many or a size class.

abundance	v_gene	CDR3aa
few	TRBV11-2	CASSPDRSSYEQYF
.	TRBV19	CASSHRRLAEETQYF
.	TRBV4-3	CASSQNRDQPQHF
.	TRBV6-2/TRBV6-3	CASSLRDRVGRGTEAFF
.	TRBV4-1	CASSQKQGNNYGYTF
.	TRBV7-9	CASSLSGGPNYGYTF
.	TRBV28	CASTRDRGYEQYF
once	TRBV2	CASSVLGGMANVLTF
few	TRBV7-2	CASSRRGQVSYNEQFF
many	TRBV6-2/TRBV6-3	CASSYAGGPDTQYF
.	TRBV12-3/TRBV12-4	CASGLGNTIYF
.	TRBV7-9	CASSLDRLRGEQYF
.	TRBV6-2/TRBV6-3	CASSYSLAGGTGELFF
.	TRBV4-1	CASSQMRQGEAFF
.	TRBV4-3	CASSPTGGAYEQYF
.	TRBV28	CASWAGDEQYF
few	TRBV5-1	CASSPGEGWYNEQFF
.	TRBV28	CASSPGGGGLFQPQHF
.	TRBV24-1	CATSPPGSSNQPQHF
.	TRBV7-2	CASSSTRIYEQYF
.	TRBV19	CASSRRGSTEAFF
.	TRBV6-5	CASSYGGDYGYTF
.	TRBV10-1	CCRGKTGPDHMNTEAFF
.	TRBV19	CASSPSPGQGINQPQHF
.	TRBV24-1	CATSESDYQPQHF
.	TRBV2	CASISAGSRTDTQYF
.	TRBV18	CASSTPRGTSGSEEQFF
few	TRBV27	CASSLSTVSNTGELFF
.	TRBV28	CASTGGGSYHEQYF
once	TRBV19	CASSMSSGGYNEQFF
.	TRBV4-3	CASSQGEGFNEKLFF
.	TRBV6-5	CASSYSRSSNQPQHF
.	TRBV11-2	CASSLVGVGTDTQYF
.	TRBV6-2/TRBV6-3	CASSYFRTGAQETQYF
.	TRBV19	CASTGTGAGNTIYF
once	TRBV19	CASSFIRRGHPNYGYTF
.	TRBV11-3	CASRPKGGRALNNEQFF
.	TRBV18	CASSPSQDRVGGYTF
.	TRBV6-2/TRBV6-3	CASSSGVRSSSYNSPLHF
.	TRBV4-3	CASSQVARGSPTDTQYF
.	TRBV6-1	CASSEGSELTYEQYF
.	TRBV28	CASTEAGRTPFRTF
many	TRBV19	CASSMGGRSGYTF
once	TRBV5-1	CASSSNDDRGEHRWGNQPQHF
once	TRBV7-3	CASSLKAGGLADTQYF
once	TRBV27	CASSPPDRQNIQYF
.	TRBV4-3	CASSQDRAGGTQETQYF
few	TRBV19	CASSIDYMNTEAFF
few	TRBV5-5	CASSLALAGGPTYNEQFF
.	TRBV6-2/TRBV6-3	CASSATTGGQETQYF
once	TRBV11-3	CASSKGQGYRDEQFF